The 30 T cell receptor beta chains in this list originate from one sample, sequenced in a study of cytomegalovirus exposure and HLA in healthy donors (dated by TCRdb to about 2017). Receptors were amplified or captured by the immunoSEQ multiplex PCR assay. The multiplex PCR relied on a mix of 60 forward primers for TCR Vbeta segments and 13 reverse primers for TCR Jbeta segments. In its TCRdb copy, this immuneACCESS table keeps in-frame sequences only and misses some clones. Where compared with another copy, unresolved V genes explain less than half of these, and the others have no known cause. In this sample the table shows about 130,000 clones, approximately 61% of which occur a single time. The ten largest clones capture approximately 1.5% of the sample. The sequencing input was PBMCs. All receptors come from a man aged 25-40 years in good health and CMV-seropositive.

The J gene is TRBJ2-1, the V gene TRBV7-9, with 12 bases aligning to TRBD2. Germline CDR1 SEHNR, CDR2 FQNEAQ (reference sequence). V dropped 1 base and J dropped 8; count of bases not matched to a gene: 9. This CDR3 contains 17 residues. The CDR3 region is CASSLGLLAGGGDEQFF. In DNA, the CDR3 is TGTGCCAGCAGCTTAGGACTACTAGCGGGAGGTGGCGATGAGCAGTTCTTC.

The chain couples TRBV6-1 to TRBJ1-2; D may be TRBD1 (6 bases). Trimming shortened V by 2 bases and J by 5 bases, and 12 bases separated the two germline ends. CDR3 length equals 14 residues. Per germline, CDR1 MNHNS and CDR2 SASEGT. The CDR3 nucleotides are TGTGCCAGCAGTGAACCGTGGGGGCGGTATGGCTACACCTTC. Protein product: CASSEPWGRYGYTF.

V is TRBV7-8 and J is TRBJ2-7; 8 positions match TRBD1. Germline lookup yields CDR1 SGHVS and CDR2 FQNEAQ. V trimming: 4 bases; J trimming: 0 bases; junction bases outside the gene matches: 2. This CDR3 contains 14 residues. CDR3 nucleotides: TGTGCCAGCAGCTACGACAGGGGCTCCTACGAGCAGTACTTC. As protein: CASSYDRGSYEQYF.

There are a few counts of this clone. V is TRBV5-4 and J is TRBJ2-7; 11 nucleotides line up with TRBD2. V lost 0 bases to trimming and J lost 6 bases; unmatched junction nucleotides: 8. This CDR3 spans 16 amino acids. Germline V gives CDR1 SGHNT, CDR2 YYREEE (reference sequence). This chain's CDR3 is CASSLGSSGRVGEQYF. The CDR3 DNA reads TGTGCCAGCAGCTTGGGGAGTAGCGGGAGGGTAGGCGAGCAGTACTTC.

In its sample, this clone was seen a few times. The rearrangement links TRBV25-1 to TRBJ2-2, with D uncertain. CDR3 length: 16 amino acids. CDR1 and CDR2 from the germline V gene are MGHDK and SYGVNS. The V end lost 1 base, the J end lost 3 bases, and 12 bases lay between the germline ends. The CDR3 reads CASSELSFSDTGELFF. CDR3 nucleotide sequence: TGTGCCAGCAGTGAATTAAGCTTCTCGGACACCGGGGAGCTGTTTTTT.

The chain links TRBV28 to TRBJ2-7; the D gene is possibly TRBD2 (6 bases). Germline-derived CDR1 and CDR2 are MDHEN and SYDVKM. The CDR3 length is 14 residues. V dropped 6 bases and J dropped 2 bases, with 14 bases sitting between them. The CDR3 here is CASSWTGTPYEQYF. The CDR3 nucleotides are TGTGCCAGCAGCTGGACCGGGACTCCCTACGAGCAGTACTTC.

This clone showed up just once. The chain carries TRBV2 and TRBJ2-7; TRBD1 agrees at 9 bases. The CDR3 contains 14 residues. The germline gives CDR1 SNHLY, CDR2 FYNNEI. Trimming at V came to 5 bases and at J to 2 bases, leaving 4 bases not matched to a gene. The CDR3 DNA is TGTGCCAGCAGTCCCCGGGACAGGGCCTACGAGCAGTACTTC. It encodes CASSPRDRAYEQYF. The full variable domain, rest sourced from reference TRBV2 and TRBJ2-7, is EPEVTQTPSHQVTQMGQEVILRCVPISNHLYFYWYRQILGQKVEFLVSFYNNEISEKSEIFDDQFSVERPDGSNFTLKIRSTKLEDSAMYFCASSPRDRAYEQYFGPGTRLTVT.

The chain uses TRBV28 and TRBJ1-2, with unresolved D. Germline CDR1 is MDHEN and CDR2 is SYDVKM. Trimming removed 3 bases from V and 4 bases from J, with 15 bases in between. The CDR3 is 15 residues long. The CDR3 spells CASSFRNSQAYGYTF. Written as DNA, the CDR3 is TGTGCCAGCAGTTTCCGCAACAGTCAGGCCTATGGCTACACCTTC.

In this sample, this clone turned up a few times. V is TRBV4-1 and J is TRBJ1-5, with 10 nucleotides matching TRBD1. Trimming took 2 bases from V and 4 from J; bases not matched to a gene: 8. Germline V lookup: CDR1 MGHRA, CDR2 YSYEKL. The CDR3 extends over 17 amino acids. CDR3 protein: CASSQTGQGRYNQPQHF. The DNA for the CDR3 is TGCGCCAGCAGCCAAACGGGACAGGGGAGATATAATCAGCCCCAGCATTTT.

This clone appeared a few times. At the DNA level, this CDR3 is encoded by other sequences in the same sample as well. The rearrangement uses TRBV9 and TRBJ2-7; perhaps TRBD2 as D (5 bases). CDR1 is SGDLS and CDR2 is YYNGEE in the germline V gene. The CDR3 runs 14 residues. The germline V and J ends were trimmed by 0 bases and 2 bases, with 9 bases remaining between them. The DNA of the CDR3 is TGTGCCAGCAGCGTAGGAGGGAACACCTACGAGCAGTACTTC. Encoded protein: CASSVGGNTYEQYF.

CDR3 in DNA: TGCAGCGTTGTTTGGCCAGGGGGCACAGATACGCAGTATTTT. This gives the protein CSVVWPGGTDTQYF. This chain connects TRBV29-1 to TRBJ2-3; D might be TRBD1 (6 bases). CDR1 is SQVTM, CDR2 ANQGSEA, per germline. Trimming shortened V by 4 bases and J by 1 base, and 12 bases separated the two germline ends. The CDR3 is made up of 14 amino acids.

A few counts support this clone. This sequence joins TRBV7-2 and TRBJ2-1; perhaps TRBD1 as D (5 bases). Germline values: CDR1 SGHTA, CDR2 FQGNSA. This CDR3 has 15 residues. Trimming removed 1 base from V and 1 base from J, with 8 bases in between. CDR3 DNA: TGTGCCAGCAGCTTAGATAGGGGTTCCTACAATGAGCAGTTCTTC. Encoded protein: CASSLDRGSYNEQFF.

The chain has TRBV5-1 and TRBJ1-4, with 8 nucleotides matching TRBD1. Germline lookup yields CDR1 SGHRS and CDR2 YFSETQ. The length of the CDR3 is 14 residues. After removal of 3 bases from V and 8 bases from J, the junction contained 6 bases not matched to a gene. The DNA for the CDR3 is TGCGCCAGCAGCTGGACAGGGTTTGACGAAAAACTGTTTTTT. Residues: CASSWTGFDEKLFF.

The J gene is TRBJ2-7, the V gene TRBV5-1; 9 nucleotides match TRBD1. The CDR3 totals 15 residues. V was pared by 4 bases and J by 3 bases, with 8 bases of the junction left unmatched. Germline CDR1 reads SGHRS; CDR2 reads YFSETQ. CDR3 coding DNA: TGCGCCAGCAGCGCCTTGGGGACAGGGTTCTACGAGCAGTACTTC. This translates into CASSALGTGFYEQYF.

The chain links TRBV7-8 to TRBJ1-5; the D is unclear. The length of the CDR3 is 14 residues. Trimming left V 5 bases short and J 3 bases short, with 11 bases between. Germline loops: CDR1 SGHVS, CDR2 FQNEAQ. CDR3 DNA: TGTGCCAGCAGCGACCGACATTTCAATCAGCCCCAGCATTTT. Protein sequence: CASSDRHFNQPQHF.

This clone turned up a few times. The chain recombines TRBV4-1 with TRBJ2-1; 10 positions match TRBD1. Germline CDR1 reads MGHRA; CDR2 reads YSYEKL. The CDR3 contains 16 residues. J lost 3 bases, V lost 6 bases, and 8 bases had no gene match. The CDR3 protein is CASRSNRDRGYNEQFF. In DNA, the CDR3 is TGCGCCAGCAGATCCAACCGGGACAGGGGCTACAATGAGCAGTTCTTC.

The chain's CDR3 is CASSDLRGVLHGYTF. The CDR3 bases are TGTGCCAGCAGCGACCTTCGGGGTGTCCTCCATGGCTACACCTTC. The chain is built from TRBV5-5 and TRBJ1-2; no firm D call. Germline V gene data show CDR1 as SGHKS and CDR2 as YYEKEE (reference sequence). V lost 4 bases, J lost 6 bases, and 19 bases lay in between. The CDR3 totals 15 residues.

The J gene is TRBJ1-2, the V gene TRBV10-3; 8 positions agree with TRBD1. The CDR3 has 12 residues. V lost 6 bases, J lost 6 bases, and 3 bases stayed unmatched. Germline assignment: CDR1 ENHRY and CDR2 SYGVKD. In nucleotides, the CDR3 is TGTGCCATCAGAGGACAGGGCCATGGCTACACCTTC. This gives the protein CAIRGQGHGYTF.

This clone has more than one count but fewer than ten. J is TRBJ2-1 and V is TRBV18; no reliable D call. There are 15 residues in the CDR3. Trimming stripped 4 bases from V and 7 bases from J, with 17 bases between. Germline assignment: CDR1 KGHSH and CDR2 LQKENI. This chain's CDR3 is CASSQDIPHGNEQFF. As DNA, the CDR3 is TGTGCCAGCTCACAAGACATCCCCCATGGGAATGAGCAGTTCTTC. The entire variable domain, with the rest obtained from reference TRBV18 and TRBJ2-1, is as follows: NAGVMQNPRHLVRRRGQEARLRCSPMKGHSHVYWYRQLPEEGLKFMVYLQKENIIDESGMPKERFSAEFPKEGPSILRIQQVVRGDSAAYFCASSQDIPHGNEQFFGPGTRLTVL.

This clone appeared a few times. V and J are TRBV5-1 and TRBJ1-2; no definite D call. The CDR3 contains 14 residues. V lost 0 bases, J lost 0 bases, and 6 bases lay in between. CDR1 is SGHRS, CDR2 YFSETQ, per germline. In nucleotides, the CDR3 is TGCGCCAGCAGCTTGGGGCCAGCTAACTATGGCTACACCTTC. This gives the protein CASSLGPANYGYTF.

The rearrangement links TRBV29-1 to TRBJ1-4; D not certain. Germline lookup yields CDR1 SQVTM and CDR2 ANQGSEA. This CDR3 is 13 amino acids long. CDR3 DNA sequence: TGCAGTGGATCGGAGAGCTCTAATGAAAAACTGTTTTTT. It yields the protein CSGSESSNEKLFF.

V is TRBV6-1 and J is TRBJ2-7; 8 bases map to TRBD1. The J segment lost 4 bases and the V segment lost 6 bases, leaving 11 bases of the junction unmatched. CDR3 length: 15 residues. Per the germline V gene, CDR1 is MNHNS and CDR2 is SASEGT. The CDR3 loop reads CASRIQGALVYEQYF. The CDR3 DNA follows: TGTGCCAGCAGAATCCAGGGGGCTCTTGTTTACGAGCAGTACTTC.

The rearrangement links TRBV7-2 to TRBJ1-1; D is possibly TRBD1 (5 bases). Trimming removed 1 base from V and 0 bases from J, with 9 bases in between. Germline CDR1 and CDR2: SGHTA and FQGNSA. This CDR3 contains 15 residues. CDR3 DNA: TGTGCCAGCAGCTTAGGGGGGGTGATGAACACTGAAGCTTTCTTT. Residues: CASSLGGVMNTEAFF.

J is TRBJ1-1 and V is TRBV18; 7 positions agree with TRBD1. The CDR3 consists of 15 residues. Germline CDR1 and CDR2: KGHSH and LQKENI. J was trimmed by 5 bases and V by 6 bases; bases with no gene match: 12. The CDR3 region has the DNA TGTGCCAGCTCGCCTTTACAGGGGTTTAGTACTGAAGCTTTCTTT. Amino acids: CASSPLQGFSTEAFF.

The chain joins TRBV11-2 to TRBJ1-4; TRBD1 might be the D (6 bases). V was trimmed by 5 bases and J by 7 bases, leaving 23 bases between them. The germline CDR1 and CDR2 sequences are SGHAT and FQNNGV. The CDR3 extends over 17 amino acids. The CDR3 here is CASSLDGGGGAVEKLFF. The CDR3 DNA follows: TGTGCCAGCAGCCTCGACGGCGGAGGGGGGGCCGTTGAAAAACTGTTTTTT.

The V and J genes are TRBV27 and TRBJ2-7; TRBD1 might be the D (6 bases). Per germline, CDR1 MNHEY and CDR2 SMNVEV (reference sequence). This CDR3 comprises 15 residues. Trimming took 2 bases from V and 5 from J, leaving 16 bases between them. CDR3 protein: CASSLIFRGLNEQYF. The CDR3 DNA follows: TGTGCCAGCAGTTTAATTTTCAGGGGTCTTAACGAGCAGTACTTC.

This chain uses TRBV9 with TRBJ2-5; D not certain. The V gene's germline CDR1 is SGDLS and CDR2 YYNGEE. The CDR3 is 13 residues long. Deletions cut 4 bases from V and 3 bases from J, with 10 bases between. As DNA, the CDR3 is TGTGCCAGCAGCTCACACCTCGAAGAGACCCAGTACTTC. Its translation is CASSSHLEETQYF.

This clone appeared a few times. CDR3: CASSLQGWGYTF. In DNA form, the CDR3 reads TGCGCCAGCAGCCTACAGGGGTGGGGCTACACCTTC. This chain links TRBV5-1 with TRBJ1-2; TRBD1 aligns across 7 bases. The CDR3 is 12 residues long. Germline CDR1 is SGHRS and CDR2 is YFSETQ. V shed 4 bases and J 8 bases; nucleotides not matched to a gene: 5.

V is TRBV7-8 and J is TRBJ2-4; TRBD1 matches 11 bases. Germline loops: CDR1 SGHVS, CDR2 FQNEAQ. With V trimmed by 5 bases and J by 1 base, 10 bases remained unmatched. The CDR3 runs 18 residues. CDR3 region: CASSQTRTGGFAKNIQYF. The DNA for the CDR3 is TGTGCCAGCAGCCAAACCCGGACAGGGGGCTTTGCCAAAAACATTCAGTACTTC.

The chain carries TRBV5-1 and TRBJ2-3; D unclear. The CDR3 has 13 residues. Germline loops: CDR1 SGHRS, CDR2 YFSETQ. Between the trimmed V and J ends, which lost 4 bases and 2 bases, there was a span of 8 bases. The CDR3 loop reads CASSIADTDTQYF. CDR3 DNA sequence: TGCGCCAGCAGCATTGCGGACACAGATACGCAGTATTTT.